This T cell receptor beta chain was documented in a study of sequential checkpoint blockade in melanoma. Study-level information: DNA from around 90 pretreatment tumor samples underwent TCRβ immunosequencing. Under 25 patients had tumor biopsies before treatment and at week 13.

Study conclusions and caveats: For nivolumab-first patients, baseline tumor clonality was associated with response.

Comments on this clone: Its antigen is still unknown.

Produced via immunoSEQ multiplex PCR; TCRdb's table is partial and in-frame only. Here the sample spans just over 20,000 clones, 27% being singletons. Treatment reported: randomized to nivolumab then ipilimumab (arm A) or the reverse (arm B). DNA-damaging chemotherapy had not been given to any patient beforehand. Trimming cost V 6 bases and J 9 bases; bases outside gene matches: 11. The CDR3 totals 14 residues. This sequence originates from a human donor with melanoma. Source: tumor tissue (inferred from file names), taken from a patient given nivolumab and ipilimumab in sequence. The chain couples TRBV23-1 to TRBJ2-4, with TRBD1 identical over 7 bases. TRBV23-1 is identified as an open reading frame with a role that is uncertain. The CDR3 here is CASSLALDRAIQYF. In nucleotides, the CDR3 is TGCGCCAGCAGCTTGGCCCTTGACAGGGCCATTCAGTACTTC.